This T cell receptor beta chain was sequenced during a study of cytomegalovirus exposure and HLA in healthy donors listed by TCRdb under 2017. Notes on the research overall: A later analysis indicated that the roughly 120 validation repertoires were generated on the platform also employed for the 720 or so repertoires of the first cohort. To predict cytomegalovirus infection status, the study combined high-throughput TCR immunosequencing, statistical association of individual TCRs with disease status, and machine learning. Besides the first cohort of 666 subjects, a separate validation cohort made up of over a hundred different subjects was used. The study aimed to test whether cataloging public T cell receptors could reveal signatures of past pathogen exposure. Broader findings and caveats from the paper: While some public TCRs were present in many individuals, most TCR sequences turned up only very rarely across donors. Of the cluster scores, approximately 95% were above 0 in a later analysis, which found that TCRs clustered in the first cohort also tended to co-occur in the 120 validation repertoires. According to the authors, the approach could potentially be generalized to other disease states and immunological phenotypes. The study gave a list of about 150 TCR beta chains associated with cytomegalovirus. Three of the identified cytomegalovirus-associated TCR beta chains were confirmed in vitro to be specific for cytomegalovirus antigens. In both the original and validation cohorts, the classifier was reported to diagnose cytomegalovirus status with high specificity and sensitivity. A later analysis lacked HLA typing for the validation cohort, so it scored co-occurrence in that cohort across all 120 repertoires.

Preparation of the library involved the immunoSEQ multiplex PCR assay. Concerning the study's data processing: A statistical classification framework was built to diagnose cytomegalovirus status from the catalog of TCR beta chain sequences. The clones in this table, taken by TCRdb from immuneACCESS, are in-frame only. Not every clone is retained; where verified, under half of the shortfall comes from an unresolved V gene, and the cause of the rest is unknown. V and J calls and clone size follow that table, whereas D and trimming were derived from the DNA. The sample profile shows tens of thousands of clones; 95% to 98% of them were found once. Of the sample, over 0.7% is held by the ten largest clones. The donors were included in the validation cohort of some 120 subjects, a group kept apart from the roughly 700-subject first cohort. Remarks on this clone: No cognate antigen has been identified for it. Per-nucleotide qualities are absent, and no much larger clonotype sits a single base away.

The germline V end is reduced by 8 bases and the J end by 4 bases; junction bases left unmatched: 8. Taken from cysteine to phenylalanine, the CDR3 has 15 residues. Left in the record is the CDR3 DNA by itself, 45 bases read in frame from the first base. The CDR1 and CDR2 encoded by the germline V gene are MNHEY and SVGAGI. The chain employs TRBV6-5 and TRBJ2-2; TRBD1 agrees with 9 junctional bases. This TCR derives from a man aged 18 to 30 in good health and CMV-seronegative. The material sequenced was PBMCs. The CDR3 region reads CASGDRGSSTGELFF. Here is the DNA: TGTGCCAGCGGAGACAGGGGGTCGAGCACCGGGGAGCTGTTTTTT.